Each of the 7 T cell receptor beta chains below was sequenced from the same sample in a study of Ad26.COV2.S vaccination and SARS-CoV-2 variants. Treatment meaning: 15 to 20 received Ad26.COV2.S at low or high dose, single or two shots; roughly five received placebo; per-sample allocation not given. All samples were drawn on day 63, counting from the first vaccine or placebo injection. The method was immunoSEQ multiplex PCR; TCRdb's version includes in-frame clones alone and lacks a portion of them. The data show about 280,000 clones, 80% to 90% seen once. The source material was peripheral blood, sampled in a trial of Ad26.COV2.S vaccine versus placebo. The receptors originated from a person between 18 and 59 years old who received the Ad26.COV2.S COVID-19 vaccine or a placebo.

The genes are TRBV9 and TRBJ2-7, with 7 bases lining up with TRBD2. Germline-derived CDR1 and CDR2 are SGDLS and YYNGEE. The V segment lost 3 bases and the J segment 6 bases; nucleotides outside the gene matches: 9. The CDR3 totals 14 residues. The DNA of the CDR3 is TGTGCCAGCAGCGAGACTAGCTTGTTCGGCGAGCAGTACTTC. It yields the protein CASSETSLFGEQYF. Based on the CDR3 plus reference TRBV9 and TRBJ2-7, the full variable domain is DSGVTQTPKHLITATGQRVTLRCSPRSGDLSVYWYQQSLDQGLQFLIQYYNGEERAKGNILERFSAQQFPDLHSELNLSSLELGDSALYFCASSETSLFGEQYFGPGTRLTVT.

V usage is TRBV12-3 or TRBV12-4 and J usage is TRBJ1-1; D unresolved. Trimming removed 6 bases at V and 0 bases at J, with 8 bases between. This CDR3 region has 13 residues. The CDR3 reads CASRAQMNTEAFF. The CDR3 DNA follows: TGTGCCAGCAGAGCTCAAATGAACACTGAAGCTTTCTTT.

This clone was seen only once. The J gene is TRBJ1-1, the V gene TRBV7-8; no firm D call. The CDR3 is 13 amino acids. In germline, CDR1 is SGHVS, CDR2 FQNEAQ. V was clipped by 5 bases and J by 1 base, with 8 bases between them. The CDR3 is CASSTRPNTEAFF. The CDR3 region has the DNA TGTGCCAGCAGCACGCGACCGAACACTGAAGCTTTCTTT.

This clone was counted a single time. This rearrangement joins TRBV19 to TRBJ1-2; possibly TRBD1 for D (6 bases). The V end was cut by 1 base, the J end by 2 bases, with 8 bases between. The CDR3 is 14 amino acids. Germline V gives CDR1 LNHDA, CDR2 SQIVND (reference sequence). CDR3 bases: TGTGCCAGTAGTATAGTGGGGGCCAACTATGGCTACACCTTC. Translated: CASSIVGANYGYTF.

There are a few counts of this clone. This chain connects TRBV3-1 (or the pseudogene TRBV3-2) to TRBJ1-4; a weak D match, TRBD1 (5 bases). V was pared by 2 bases and J by 8 bases, with 15 bases between. Germline CDR1 reads LGHDT; CDR2 reads YNNKEL (reference sequence). This CDR3 comprises 15 residues. The CDR3 sequence is CASSQRLGGGEKLFF. In DNA form, the CDR3 reads TGTGCCAGCAGCCAACGGCTAGGTGGGGGGGAAAAACTGTTTTTT.

The gene calls are TRBV25-1 and TRBJ1-2, with D perhaps matching TRBD1 (6 bases). Germline CDR1 is MGHDK and CDR2 is SYGVNS. CDR3 length equals 13 residues. Trimming removed 8 bases from V and 5 bases from J, with 15 bases in between. The CDR3 DNA is TGTGCCAGCCTTGGGGGGCCTACTTATGGCTACACCTTC. This codes for CASLGGPTYGYTF.

J is TRBJ2-7 and V is TRBV13, with D perhaps TRBD1 or TRBD2 (5 bases each). Trimming shortened V by 5 bases and J by 4 bases, and 21 bases separated the two germline ends. This CDR3 is 16 amino acids long. In germline, CDR1 is PRHDT, CDR2 FYEKMQ (reference sequence). As DNA, the CDR3 is TGTGCCAGCAGCCGACCTCCGGGGCAGGGTTCTTACGAGCAGTACTTC. It specifies CASSRPPGQGSYEQYF. Using reference TRBV13 and TRBJ2-7 for the parts outside the CDR3, the full variable domain is AAGVIQSPRHLIKEKRETATLKCYPIPRHDTVYWYQQGPGQDPQFLISFYEKMQSDKGSIPDRFSAQQFSDYHSELNMSSLELGDSALYFCASSRPPGQGSYEQYFGPGTRLTVT.